The 21 T cell receptor beta chains in this list originate from one sample, sequenced in a study of control samples from healthy donors and cancer patients. The repertoire was sequenced with immunoSEQ multiplex PCR; TCRdb's copy has only in-frame clones and lacks some. This sample carries approximately 20,000 clones, 86% of them seen once, and the ten largest clones take roughly 10%. Sequencing was carried out using PBMCs. These receptors came from a woman aged 70-85 years with colorectal cancer.

The V call is TRBV11-1, the J call TRBJ2-7; 9 nucleotides agree with TRBD1. The CDR3 totals 15 residues. From germline, CDR1 is SGHAT and CDR2 FQDESV (reference sequence). V lost 5 bases and J lost 3; bases outside the gene matches: 8. The CDR3 region has the DNA TGTGCCAGCAGCCCCGGACAGGGGCAGTTCTACGAGCAGTACTTC. It codes for CASSPGQGQFYEQYF.

This sequence joins TRBV6-5 and TRBJ1-5; no reliable D call. V was trimmed by 6 bases and J by 0 bases, leaving 12 bases between them. The CDR3 runs 15 residues. CDR1 and CDR2 from the germline V gene are MNHEY and SVGAGI. The CDR3 reads CASSTGRVSNQPQHF. CDR3 nucleotide sequence: TGTGCCAGCAGCACCGGACGGGTTAGCAATCAGCCCCAGCATTTT.

This chain uses TRBV10-3 with TRBJ2-1, with 7 nucleotides matching TRBD2. Germline CDR1 reads ENHRY; CDR2 reads SYGVKD. The CDR3 is 13 amino acids. With 0 bases clipped from V and 10 bases from J, the junction kept 3 bases outside the gene matches. CDR3 region: CAISESWEGEQFF. The CDR3 bases are TGTGCCATCAGTGAGTCGTGGGAGGGAGAGCAGTTCTTC.

The J gene is TRBJ1-2, the V gene TRBV7-9, with 8 nucleotides matching TRBD1. CDR3 length: 15 amino acids. V was clipped by 4 bases and J by 6 bases; unmatched bases: 10. The germline V gene has CDR1 SEHNR and CDR2 FQNEAQ (reference sequence). As DNA, the CDR3 is TGTGCCAGCAGCTATCAGGGGGCCGGGAAAAATGGCTACACCTTC. Protein sequence: CASSYQGAGKNGYTF.

This chain joins TRBV19 and TRBJ2-2, with 7 bases lining up with TRBD2. In germline, CDR1 is LNHDA, CDR2 SQIVND (reference sequence). V lost 3 bases to trimming and J lost 2 bases; unmatched junction nucleotides: 12. The CDR3 contains 18 residues. CDR3: CASSMTIGLGLNTGELFF. CDR3 in DNA: TGTGCCAGTAGTATGACAATAGGACTAGGCCTTAACACCGGGGAGCTGTTTTTT.

This clone has a single count. The chain uses TRBV11-2 and TRBJ2-5, with D possibly being TRBD2 (5 bases). Germline CDR1 and CDR2: SGHAT and FQNNGV. The germline V and J ends were trimmed by 0 bases and 7 bases, with 15 bases remaining between them. The CDR3 extends over 15 amino acids. Here the CDR3 reads CASSLDPTGMTTQYF. CDR3 coding DNA: TGTGCCAGCAGCTTAGATCCCACGGGGATGACGACCCAGTACTTC.

The chain employs TRBV6-2 or TRBV6-3 and TRBJ2-7, with 8 bases matching TRBD2. The CDR3 is 13 amino acids. With V trimmed by 5 bases and J by 4 bases, 4 bases remained unmatched. Germline V gene lookup returns CDR1 MNHEY and CDR2 SVGEGT. In DNA, the CDR3 is TGTGCCAGCAGTCCCGGGGGGGAGTACGAGCAGTACTTC. Translated, it gives CASSPGGEYEQYF.

The chain combines TRBV19 with TRBJ1-5; no clear D gene. This CDR3 has 13 amino acids. CDR1 and CDR2 (germline): LNHDA, SQIVND (reference sequence). The germline V and J ends were trimmed by 3 bases and 9 bases, with 12 bases remaining between them. CDR3 sequence reads: CASSMKPQRPQHF. The CDR3 DNA reads TGTGCCAGTAGTATGAAGCCACAACGGCCCCAGCATTTT.

The CDR3 coding sequence is TGTGCCAGCAGCTTAACGAACACAGATACGCAGTATTTT. It specifies CASSLTNTDTQYF. This chain links TRBV7-3 with TRBJ2-3; unclear D gene. Trimming pared 0 bases from V and 2 bases from J, leaving 3 bases between. The germline V gene encodes CDR1 SGHTA and CDR2 FQGTGA. This CDR3 region has 13 residues.

The chain joins TRBV29-1 to TRBJ1-3; 10 bases align to TRBD1. The junction had 6 bases not matched to a gene; V was cut back by 6 bases and J by 4 bases. Germline loops: CDR1 SQVTM, CDR2 ANQGSEA. The CDR3 sequence is 14 residues long. The CDR3 protein is CSVDGQGDGNTIYF. CDR3 sequence (DNA): TGCAGCGTCGATGGACAGGGGGACGGAAACACCATATATTTT.

This clone was seen more than once but under ten times. This chain joins TRBV24-1 and TRBJ1-6, with 7 positions matching TRBD1. Germline V gene data show CDR1 as KGHDR and CDR2 as SFDVKD. Trimming cost V 4 bases and J 7 bases; bases outside gene matches: 0. The CDR3 totals 13 residues. In nucleotides, the CDR3 is TGTGCCACCAGTGAGACAGGGAATTCACCCCTCCACTTT. This sequence encodes CATSETGNSPLHF.

The rearrangement links TRBV11-3 to TRBJ2-5, with TRBD2 matching 11 bases. V lost 5 bases, J lost 5 bases, and 4 bases stayed unmatched. The CDR3 is made up of 14 amino acids. Germline CDR1 is SGHNT and CDR2 is YENEEA. CDR3 sequence (DNA): TGTGCCAGCAGCCTTACTAGCGGGGGTGAGACCCAGTACTTC. Its translation: CASSLTSGGETQYF.

This chain uses TRBV5-4 with TRBJ1-2; D remains ambiguous. V dropped 3 bases and J dropped 3 bases, with 12 bases sitting between them. This CDR3 spans 14 amino acids. Per germline, CDR1 SGHNT and CDR2 YYREEE (reference sequence). The CDR3 here is CASSSGGTYYGYTF. CDR3 nucleotides: TGTGCCAGCAGCTCGGGCGGCACCTACTATGGCTACACCTTC.

V and J are TRBV4-3 and TRBJ1-3; no clear D gene. Trimming cost V 4 bases and J 0 bases, with 13 bases left between them. The CDR3 extends over 16 amino acids. Germline CDR1 reads LGHNA; CDR2 reads YSLEER. CDR3 loop: CASSREYSFSGNTIYF. The DNA of the CDR3 is TGCGCCAGCAGCCGAGAATACAGTTTCTCTGGAAACACCATATATTTT.

This clone was counted between two and nine times. As DNA, the CDR3 is TGTGCCAGCAGCCAAGCTACGGGACAGAGCCACTACGAGCAGTACTTC. Residues: CASSQATGQSHYEQYF. This rearrangement joins TRBV4-2 to TRBJ2-7; 7 bases map to TRBD1. The V gene end was trimmed by 1 base and the J gene end by 3 bases; junction bases not matched to a gene: 9. CDR3 length equals 16 residues. Germline assignment: CDR1 LGHNA and CDR2 YNFKEQ.

The rearrangement uses TRBV5-1 and TRBJ1-2, with D hard to call. The CDR3 runs 14 residues. V shed 4 bases and J shed 4 bases, with 14 bases lying between them. The V gene's germline CDR1 is SGHRS and CDR2 YFSETQ. CDR3 nucleotide sequence: TGCGCCAGCAGCCTTGGGGTCAATACCTATGGCTACACCTTC. Its translation: CASSLGVNTYGYTF.

On this clone: Other DNA sequences from this sample encode an identical CDR3 as well. CDR3 in DNA: TGTGCCAGCACGGGGGGGGGCACTGAAGCTTTCTTT. Translation: CASTGGGTEAFF. The V call is TRBV6-5, the J call TRBJ1-1; D possibly corresponds to TRBD1 (5 bases). CDR1 is MNHEY, CDR2 SVGAGI, per germline. Trimming pared 7 bases from V and 4 bases from J, leaving 10 bases between. This CDR3 spans 12 amino acids.

The V and J genes are TRBV9 and TRBJ1-6, with 8 bases that match TRBD1. The germline gives CDR1 SGDLS, CDR2 YYNGEE. J gave up 8 bases and V 0 bases, and 7 bases lay outside the gene matches. The CDR3 sequence is 16 residues long. The CDR3 loop reads CASSVATGTGDSPLHF. The CDR3 nucleotides are TGTGCCAGCAGCGTAGCCACCGGGACAGGAGATTCACCCCTCCACTTT.

CDR3 protein: CASSDLGRDSDTQYF. DNA of the CDR3: TGTGCCAGCAGTGACCTTGGGCGGGACTCAGATACGCAGTATTTT. This chain connects TRBV6-2 or TRBV6-3 to TRBJ2-3; D is possibly TRBD2 (6 bases). Germline V gives CDR1 MNHEY, CDR2 SVGEGT. The V gene lost 5 bases and the J gene lost 4 bases, with 16 bases spanning the gap. The CDR3 is 15 residues long.

This CDR3 is CASSPLGKNIQYF. The CDR3 region has the DNA TGTGCCAGCAGTCCGCTGGGCAAAAACATTCAGTACTTC. The rearrangement uses TRBV6-5 and TRBJ2-4, with unresolved D. CDR3 length equals 13 residues. Germline V gives CDR1 MNHEY, CDR2 SVGAGI. V was shortened by 5 bases and J by 3 bases, with 8 bases between the two germline ends.

The rearrangement links TRBV7-2 to TRBJ2-5; 11 nucleotides match TRBD2. V shed 7 bases and J 2 bases; nucleotides not matched to a gene: 12. Germline loops: CDR1 SGHTA, CDR2 FQGNSA. CDR3 length equals 17 residues. CDR3: CASTKGSLAGGQETQYF. The CDR3 DNA reads TGTGCCAGCACCAAAGGGTCGCTAGCGGGGGGTCAAGAGACCCAGTACTTC.